This T cell receptor (beta chain) was captured by sequencing in a study of EBV T-cell therapy then PD-1 blockade in nasopharyngeal carcinoma. Clones were sequenced by immunoSEQ multiplex PCR, and TCRdb holds only the in-frame ones, with some missing. The profile covers 20,000 or so clones, with approximately 84% appearing a single time and around a third taken by the ten largest. Documented treatment: AdE1-LMPpoly-expanded autologous EBV-specific T-cell therapy followed by anti-PD-1 nivolumab. To note about this clone: The target antigen is unknown.

This CDR3 region has 13 residues. Germline loops: CDR1 SGHDT, CDR2 YYEEEE. The V and J ends lost 4 bases and 10 bases respectively, with 15 bases between them. The origin of this receptor is a man aged 35 to 55 with nasopharyngeal carcinoma. This rearrangement joins TRBV5-6 to TRBJ2-1; no clear D gene. The specimen comprised CD8+ T cells from blood, sampled at roughly day 35 from a patient whose treatment included autologous EBV-specific T cells and nivolumab. CDR3 bases: TGTGCCAGCAGCCCTCCCATACTCGGCGAGCAGTTCTTC. Its translation: CASSPPILGEQFF.